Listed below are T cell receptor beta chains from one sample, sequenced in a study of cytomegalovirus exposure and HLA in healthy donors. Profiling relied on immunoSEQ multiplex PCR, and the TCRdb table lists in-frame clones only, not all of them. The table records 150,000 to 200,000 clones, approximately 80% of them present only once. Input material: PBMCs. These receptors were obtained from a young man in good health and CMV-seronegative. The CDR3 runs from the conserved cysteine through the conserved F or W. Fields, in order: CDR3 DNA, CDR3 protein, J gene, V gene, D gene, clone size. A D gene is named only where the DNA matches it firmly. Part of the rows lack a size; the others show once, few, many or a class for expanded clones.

TGTGCCAGCACTCCAGGGATTGGGGACAGGGGGCGGAATGAGCAGTTCTTC | CASTPGIGDRGRNEQFF | TRBJ2-1 | TRBV5-4 | TRBD1 | -
TGTGCCAGCAGTGAAGGGCAGGATAGTTCACCCCTCCACTTT | CASSEGQDSSPLHF | TRBJ1-6 | TRBV6-1 | - | -
TGTGCCAGCAGCCACCCCTATCCAACTAATGAAAAACTGTTTTTT | CASSHPYPTNEKLFF | TRBJ1-4 | TRBV7-9 | - | once
TGTGCCAGCAGGTCTTGGGGCGCAGATACGCAGTATTTT | CASRSWGADTQYF | TRBJ2-3 | TRBV27 | - | -
TGCGCCAGCAGCTTGCCAGGTAACCAAGAGACCCAGTACTTC | CASSLPGNQETQYF | TRBJ2-5 | TRBV5-1 | - | once
TGCAGCGTTGAAGGCTTCAGTGAAGCTTTCTTT | CSVEGFSEAFF | TRBJ1-1 | TRBV29-1 | - | -
TGTGCCAGCAGTGAAGTATGGGGCGGAGAGCTGTTTTTT | CASSEVWGGELFF | TRBJ2-2 | TRBV2 | - | -
TGTGCCAGCAGCCTAACCGGGAGCCAGGGAACTTTCTTT | CASSLTGSQGTFF | TRBJ1-1 | TRBV28 | - | -
TGCAGGGATTCGACTAGCGGGGGGAAGGGTGAGCAGTTCTTC | CRDSTSGGKGEQFF | TRBJ2-1 | TRBV29-1 | TRBD2 | once
TGTGCCAGCAGCTTGGCGACAGGGAACTATGGCTACACCTTC | CASSLATGNYGYTF | TRBJ1-2 | TRBV7-9 | TRBD1 | -
TGTGCCAGCAGTGATCGGACAGACCGGAACACTGAAGCTTTCTTT | CASSDRTDRNTEAFF | TRBJ1-1 | TRBV27 | - | -
TGTGCCAGCAGCGCCAACCCAGGGTATAATGAAAAACTGTTTTTT | CASSANPGYNEKLFF | TRBJ1-4 | TRBV7-6 | - | -
TGCGCCAGCAGCCAACAAGACAGGGGTGATGAAAAACTGTTTTTT | CASSQQDRGDEKLFF | TRBJ1-4 | TRBV4-1 | TRBD1 | -
TGTGCCAGCTCACTTGAGACAGGGACTGGAAACACCATATATTTT | CASSLETGTGNTIYF | TRBJ1-3 | TRBV18 | TRBD1 | -
TGTGCCAGCAGCTTAGGACAGGGGTACGGGGCCCAGTACTTC | CASSLGQGYGAQYF | TRBJ2-5 | TRBV7-9 | TRBD1 | -
TGTGCCAGCAGTTACAACGCTCAGGGCAATCAGCCCCAGCATTTT | CASSYNAQGNQPQHF | TRBJ1-5 | TRBV6-5 | - | -
TGCGCCAGCAGTCAATTTATCGGGGAGCTGTTTTTT | CASSQFIGELFF | TRBJ2-2 | TRBV23-1 | - | -
TGCGCCAGCAGCCAATACCTAGCGGATCTCTTCGAGCAGTACTTC | CASSQYLADLFEQYF | TRBJ2-7 | TRBV4-1 | TRBD2 | -
TGTGCCAGCAGTCCTCATCATGGGGGCGAGGAGGGCTACACCTTC | CASSPHHGGEEGYTF | TRBJ1-2 | TRBV27 | - | few
TGTGCCAGCAGCCAGGGGAGTCAGAGGTCAGATACGCAGTATTTT | CASSQGSQRSDTQYF | TRBJ2-3 | TRBV5-4 | - | -
TGTGCCAGCAGTTATAATCCGAACACTGAAGCTTTCTTT | CASSYNPNTEAFF | TRBJ1-1 | TRBV6-5 | - | -
TGCGCCAGCAGCCAAGGGTCAACAAATAGCAATCAGCCCCAGCATTTT | CASSQGSTNSNQPQHF | TRBJ1-5 | TRBV4-1 | - | -
TGTGCCAGCAGCCCCGGTACGGGGGGAAACTATGGCTACACCTTC | CASSPGTGGNYGYTF | TRBJ1-2 | TRBV5-4 | - | -
TGCAGCGTGACAGACACTGAAGCTTTCTTT | CSVTDTEAFF | TRBJ1-1 | TRBV29-1 | - | -
TGTTCCAGCAGCCCCGTGGGGACAGATTGGGGAGAGACCCAGTACTTC | CSSSPVGTDWGETQYF | TRBJ2-5 | TRBV7-9 | TRBD1 | -
TGTGCCAGCAGTGAATCCCCCACTACAGATACGCAGTATTTT | CASSESPTTDTQYF | TRBJ2-3 | TRBV2 | - | few
TGTGCCAGCAGCTCCCCCGGGACAGGGTACAATGAGCAGTTCTTC | CASSSPGTGYNEQFF | TRBJ2-1 | TRBV7-9 | TRBD1 | -
TGTGCCAGCAGTACAGGGTTACAGGGAAAACTGTTTTTT | CASSTGLQGKLFF | TRBJ1-4 | TRBV9 | - | -
TGTGCCAGCAGAGTCAGGGGGAGGAGGTCGAATCAGCCCCAGCATTTT | CASRVRGRRSNQPQHF | TRBJ1-5 | TRBV28 | TRBD1 | -
TGTGCCAGCAGTTTATTCCCTCTAGCGGGCAGTTACAATGAGCAGTTCTTC | CASSLFPLAGSYNEQFF | TRBJ2-1 | TRBV27 | TRBD2 | -
TGTGCCAGCAGCAATAATCACAGGGTGTATGGCTACACCTTC | CASSNNHRVYGYTF | TRBJ1-2 | TRBV21-1 | - | -
TGTGCCAGCTCATCGACAGGGCTCGGGGAGCTGTTTTTT | CASSSTGLGELFF | TRBJ2-2 | TRBV18 | TRBD1 | once
TGTGCCAGTAGTCGCCGGGGGAGGGATCCCAGCTACGAGCAGTACTTC | CASSRRGRDPSYEQYF | TRBJ2-7 | TRBV19 | TRBD2 | few
TGTTCCAGCAGCTTAGCTTTAGGACAGGGCGGCTATGGCTACACCTTC | CSSSLALGQGGYGYTF | TRBJ1-2 | TRBV7-9 | TRBD1 | -
TGTGCCAGCAGCACGGGACAGGGAGGTGGAAACACCATATATTTT | CASSTGQGGGNTIYF | TRBJ1-3 | TRBV7-6 | TRBD1 | few
TGTGCCAGCAGCCCCCCAGGGGTCGGGGAGCTGTTTTTT | CASSPPGVGELFF | TRBJ2-2 | TRBV7-6 | - | -
TGTGCCAGCAGCCCGCTTCGAGCGGGGGAGTGGACCGGGGAGCTGTTTTTT | CASSPLRAGEWTGELFF | TRBJ2-2 | TRBV7-9 | TRBD2 | -
TGTGCCAGCAGCGTAGGGGAGGCCACCGGGGAGCTGTTTTTT | CASSVGEATGELFF | TRBJ2-2 | TRBV9 | - | -
TGTGCCAGCAGTTCCTCCGGGACTAGCGGGCCCAATGAGCAGTTCTTC | CASSSSGTSGPNEQFF | TRBJ2-1 | TRBV6-6 | TRBD2 | -
TGTGCCAGTAGTCTGACAGGGGCCCAGCCCCAGCATTTT | CASSLTGAQPQHF | TRBJ1-5 | TRBV19 | TRBD1 | few
TGTGCCAGCAGCCAAGGTGTACGGGAGGGCGGGGAGACCCAGTACTTC | CASSQGVREGGETQYF | TRBJ2-5 | TRBV4-2 | TRBD2 | -
TGTGCCAGCAGTGAATATAAGCATGAGCAGTACTTC | CASSEYKHEQYF | TRBJ2-7 | TRBV25-1 | - | -
TGTGCCAGCAGTTTAACAGGGTTAACTAATGAAAAACTGTTTTTT | CASSLTGLTNEKLFF | TRBJ1-4 | TRBV27 | - | few
TGTGCCAGCAGTCCCAAGGGCCGGGGAAGAACCGGGGAGCTGTTTTTT | CASSPKGRGRTGELFF | TRBJ2-2 | TRBV28 | - | -
TGTGCCAGCAGTTTATTAGCGGGGGGTTACACAGATACGCAGTATTTT | CASSLLAGGYTDTQYF | TRBJ2-3 | TRBV27 | TRBD2 | -
TGTGCCAGCAGCTTTGGGACAGAGCGTTACGAGCAGTACTTC | CASSFGTERYEQYF | TRBJ2-7 | TRBV11-2 | TRBD1 | -
TGTGCCAGCACCAAGGGGCCGTGGGATGAAAAACTGTTTTTT | CASTKGPWDEKLFF | TRBJ1-4 | TRBV11-2 | - | -
TGTGCCAGCAGTTTGGGGCAGGGCTACGAGCAGTACTTC | CASSLGQGYEQYF | TRBJ2-7 | TRBV28 | - | -
TGTGCCAGCAGCCCCTACTCTAGAACCGGGACAGGGGGAGACAATGAGCAGTTCTTC | CASSPYSRTGTGGDNEQFF | TRBJ2-1 | TRBV7-7 | TRBD1 | -
TGTGCCATCAGTGAGGGGGAGGGTCAGCCCCAGCATTTT | CAISEGEGQPQHF | TRBJ1-5 | TRBV10-3 | - | -
TGCGCCAGCAGCCAACTGCTAGCGGGGGGCAACAATGAGCAGTTCTTC | CASSQLLAGGNNEQFF | TRBJ2-1 | TRBV4-1 | TRBD2 | -
TGTGCCACCAGCAGAGAGGGACTAGCGTCAGTCACAGATACGCAGTATTTT | CATSREGLASVTDTQYF | TRBJ2-3 | TRBV15 | TRBD2 | -
TGTGCCAGCGGGCCGGGAGTCTGGAAGTCCGCCACAGATACGCAGTATTTT | CASGPGVWKSATDTQYF | TRBJ2-3 | TRBV27 | - | once